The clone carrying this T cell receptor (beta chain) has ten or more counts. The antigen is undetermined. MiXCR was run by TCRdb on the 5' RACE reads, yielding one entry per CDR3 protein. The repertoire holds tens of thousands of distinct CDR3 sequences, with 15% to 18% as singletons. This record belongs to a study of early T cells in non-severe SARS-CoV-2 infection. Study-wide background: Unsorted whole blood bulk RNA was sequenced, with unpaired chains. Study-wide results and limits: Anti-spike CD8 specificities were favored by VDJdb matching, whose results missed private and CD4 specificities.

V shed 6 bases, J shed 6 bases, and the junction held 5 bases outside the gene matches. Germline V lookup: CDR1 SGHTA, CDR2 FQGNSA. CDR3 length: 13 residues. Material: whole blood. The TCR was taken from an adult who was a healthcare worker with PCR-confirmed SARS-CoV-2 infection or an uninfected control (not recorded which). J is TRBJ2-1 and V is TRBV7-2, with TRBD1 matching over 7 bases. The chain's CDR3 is CASRTGAGNEQFF. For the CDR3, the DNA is TGTGCCAGCAGAACAGGGGCGGGCAATGAGCAGTTCTTC.